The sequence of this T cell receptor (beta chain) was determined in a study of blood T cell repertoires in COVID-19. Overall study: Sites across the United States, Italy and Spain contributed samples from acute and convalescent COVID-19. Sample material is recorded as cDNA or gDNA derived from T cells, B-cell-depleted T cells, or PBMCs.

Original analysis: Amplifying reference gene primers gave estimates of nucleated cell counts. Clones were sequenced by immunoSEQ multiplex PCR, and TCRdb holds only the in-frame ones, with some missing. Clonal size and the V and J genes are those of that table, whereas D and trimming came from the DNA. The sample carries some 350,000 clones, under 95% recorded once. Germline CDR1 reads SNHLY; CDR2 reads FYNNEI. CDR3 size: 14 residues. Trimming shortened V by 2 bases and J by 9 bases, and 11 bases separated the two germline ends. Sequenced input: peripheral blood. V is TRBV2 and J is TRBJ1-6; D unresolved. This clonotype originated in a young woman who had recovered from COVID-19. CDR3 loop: CASSEKPEVSPLHF. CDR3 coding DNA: TGTGCCAGCAGTGAAAAGCCAGAGGTTTCACCCCTCCACTTT.